This T cell receptor (beta chain) was found in a study of vaccination effects on CD4 cells after COVID-19. Viral peptide pools were used in the ViraFEST assay to expand antigen-specific CD4+ T cells, and sequencing came afterward. Isolation of CD4+ T cells took place after less than twelve days of culture. Of the BNT162b2 and mRNA-1273 vaccines, participants received two doses of one or the other. On this clone itself: Its antigen remains unknown.

TCRdb's copy holds only in-frame clones and misses some; the assay was immunoSEQ multiplex PCR. The sample has about 16,000 clones, roughly 70% seen once. Per the germline V gene, CDR1 is SGHRS and CDR2 is YFSETQ. The ends were cut back, 3 bases at V and 1 base at J, with 10 bases in the middle. CDR3 size: 15 residues. The source was CD4+ T cells from PBMCs cultured with SARS-CoV-2 spike peptides, collected after COVID-19 vaccination. This receptor was taken from a human donor who received a COVID-19 vaccine. The chain combines TRBV5-1 with TRBJ2-2; TRBD1 is a possible D gene (6 bases). CDR3 region: CASSYGGENTGELFF. The CDR3 DNA sequence: TGCGCCAGCAGCTATGGGGGCGAGAACACCGGGGAGCTGTTTTTT.